This T cell receptor beta chain was observed in a study of T-cell memory formation after mild COVID-19. TCR alpha and TCR beta cDNA libraries with sample barcodes and UMIs came from 5'RACE using constant-segment primers. TCRdb ran MiXCR on the 5' RACE reads and lists one entry per CDR3 protein. The sample carries about 320,000 distinct CDR3 sequences, approximately 14% recorded once. For this clonotype: The antigen is undetermined.

Points from the study as a whole: Clones that contracted from day 15 to 85 had balanced CD4/CD8; later expanders were CD4+ biased.

The sequence came from a man aged 18 to 30 who had mild COVID-19 (a few samples of this study predate the infection). Cell type and time point are not known. The sequenced sample was PBMCs or a T cell subset sorted from them (not recorded which).

The CDR3 reads CASSPAVSYEQYV. The CDR3 DNA is TGTGCCAGCAGTCCAGCGGTGTCCTACGAGCAGTACGTC. This chain links TRBV7-9 with TRBJ2-7; a possible D gene is TRBD2 (5 bases). This CDR3 comprises 13 residues. The V gene's germline CDR1 is SEHNR and CDR2 FQNEAQ (reference sequence). Trimming left V 6 bases short and J 1 base short, with 10 bases between.